In this sample, the clone carrying this T cell receptor (beta chain) turned up many times. Its antigen remains unknown. Bulk TCR libraries were made with methods that had been previously described and with listed TCR primers. Each CDR3 protein is one row after TCRdb ran MiXCR on the PCR reads. The table has 65,000 or so distinct CDR3 sequences, roughly 18% seen once. The data were taken from a study of molecular identifiers for immune sequencing clone quantification. Study as a whole: Across replicate runs, RNA obtained from around 18,000 or 91,000 naive CD8 cells was divided into five, with four undergoing sequencing. Findings and limits, study-wide: It was shown that clones above 20 RNA copies held over 97% of effector molecules, but under 1% in naive cells. Highly expanded clones may be undercounted when identical TCR molecules share barcodes.

This CDR3 comprises 13 residues. V dropped 1 base and J dropped 5 bases, with 9 bases sitting between them. Germline V lookup: CDR1 LNHDA, CDR2 SQIVND (reference sequence). This sequence originates from a human donor in good health. Some libraries in this study had Jurkat cell RNA spiked in. V and J are TRBV19 and TRBJ2-7; D ambiguous. Sequencing was done on a sample of naive CD8+ T cells from blood, with Jurkat cell RNA spiked in. Noted subset: FACS-sorted CD8+CD4-CCR7+CD45RA+ naive T cells. CDR3 sequence reads: CASSIAPSNEQYF. The CDR3 DNA reads as TGTGCCAGTAGTATAGCGCCGAGTAACGAGCAGTACTTC.